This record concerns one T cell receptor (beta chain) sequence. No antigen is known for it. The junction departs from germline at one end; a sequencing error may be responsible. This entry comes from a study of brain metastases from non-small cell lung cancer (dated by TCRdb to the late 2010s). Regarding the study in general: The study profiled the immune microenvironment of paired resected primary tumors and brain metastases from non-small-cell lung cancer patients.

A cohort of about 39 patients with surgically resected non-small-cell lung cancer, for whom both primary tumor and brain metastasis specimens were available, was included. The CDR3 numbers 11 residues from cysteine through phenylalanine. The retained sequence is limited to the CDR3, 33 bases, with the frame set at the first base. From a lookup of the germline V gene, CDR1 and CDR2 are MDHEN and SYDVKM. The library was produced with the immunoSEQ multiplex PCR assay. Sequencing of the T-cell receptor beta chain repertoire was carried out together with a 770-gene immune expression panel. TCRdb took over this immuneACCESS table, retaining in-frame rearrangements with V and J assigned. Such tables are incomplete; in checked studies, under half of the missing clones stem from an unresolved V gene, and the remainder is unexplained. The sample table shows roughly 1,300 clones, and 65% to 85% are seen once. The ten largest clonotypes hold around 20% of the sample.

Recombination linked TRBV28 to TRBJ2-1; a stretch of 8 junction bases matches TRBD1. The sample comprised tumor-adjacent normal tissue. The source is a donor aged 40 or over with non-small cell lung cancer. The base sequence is TGTGCCAGCAGGGGACAGGCGGTGAAGCTCTTC. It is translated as CASRGQAVKLF.